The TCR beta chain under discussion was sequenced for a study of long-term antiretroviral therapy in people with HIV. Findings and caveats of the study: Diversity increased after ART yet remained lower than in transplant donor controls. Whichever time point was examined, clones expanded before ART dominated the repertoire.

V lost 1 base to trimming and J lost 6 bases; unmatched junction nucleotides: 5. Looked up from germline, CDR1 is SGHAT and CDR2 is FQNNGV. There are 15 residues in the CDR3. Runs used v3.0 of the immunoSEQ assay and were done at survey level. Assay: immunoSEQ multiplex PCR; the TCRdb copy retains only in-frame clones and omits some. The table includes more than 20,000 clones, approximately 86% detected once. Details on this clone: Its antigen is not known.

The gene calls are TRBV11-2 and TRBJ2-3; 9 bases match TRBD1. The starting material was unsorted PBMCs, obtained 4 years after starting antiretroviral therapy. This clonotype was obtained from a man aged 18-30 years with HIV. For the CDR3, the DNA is TGTGCCAGCAGCTTAGGGGACAGGGTAGGGGATACGCAGTATTTT. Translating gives CASSLGDRVGDTQYF.